This TCR beta chain was found in a study of a mutant IDH1 vaccine in newly diagnosed glioma (dated by TCRdb to the early 2020s). The study in broad terms: Patients received eight vaccinations in weeks 1, 3, 5, 7, 11, 15, 19 and 23, corresponding to visits V03 through V10. In the chemotherapy-containing groups, vaccination started alongside temozolomide cycles, whereas in patients who had radiotherapy alone it started 4-6 weeks after radiotherapy. The roughly 33 treated patients were approximately 62% male and around 38% female, with a mean age of roughly 40 years. Prior to enrollment, patients had been given standard therapy consisting of radiotherapy alone, temozolomide alone, or radiochemotherapy with temozolomide, with the combination given to most patients. Six visits were used for peripheral blood collection: V03 (baseline), V05, V07, V10, V12 and V13. For exploratory analyses, longitudinal TCRB deep sequencing was carried out in more than 20 treated patients wherever samples were available.

The sample's time point label, decoded: week 11, during vaccination. A 20-mer mutant IDH1 peptide at 300 micrograms in Montanide made up each vaccine dose, which was injected subcutaneously together with topical imiquimod. Donors had newly diagnosed WHO grade 3 or 4 IDH1-mutant astrocytomas with loss of nuclear ATRX. The samples were drawn from NOA16, a multicentre, single-arm, open-label phase I trial in Germany that tested a mutant IDH1 peptide vaccine in humans for the first time. Genomic DNA for TCRB sequencing was isolated from EDTA blood with the DNeasy Blood and Tissue Kit. The method behind the library was the immunoSEQ multiplex PCR assay. Rearranged TCR beta chain sequences were amplified using the hsTCRB Kit according to the manufacturer's protocol. Sequencing of TCRB libraries was carried out on an Illumina MiSeq. In the original analysis: The proprietary platform of the kit vendor was used for demultiplexing, trimming and gene mapping. TCRdb mirrors the immuneACCESS table, restricted to in-frame sequences. Some clones are absent from its copies; in checked studies, under half trace to an unresolved V gene, and the reason for the others is unknown. That table furnishes V, J and clone size, whereas the DNA furnished D and trimming. For this sample there are about 120,000 clones; around 90% appear just once. The top ten constitute roughly 0.62% of the sample.

This clone appeared once. The specificity of this receptor is unknown. Base qualities are missing; no much larger clone stands one base away. Broader findings and caveats from the paper: PBMC samples for TCRB deep sequencing were selected based on availability. The authors noted that analyses of patient blood samples could not be reproduced because of sample limitations. Immune responses induced by the vaccine were seen in roughly 92% of patients across multiple MHC alleles. Pseudoprogression seemed to be unrelated to changes in the top peripheral T cell clonotypes found by TCRB sequencing.

CDR1 SEHNR and CDR2 FQNEAQ were looked up in the germline V gene (reference sequence). V is cut by 1 base and J by 7 bases, and the space between the germline ends is 13 bases. The CDR3 starts with the cysteine, ends with the phenylalanine, and has 14 residues. The only DNA kept is the CDR3, 42 bases in frame from the first base. This receptor was identified in a woman between 45 and 60 years old with glioma. The sequence is built from TRBV7-9 and TRBJ1-2; TRBD1 is a weak D gene call, 5 bases matching. Source: PBMCs, taken from a glioma patient whose treatment included an IDH1 peptide vaccine. The DNA sequence reads TGTGCCAGCAGCTTAGGGGGGAACAGCGCTGGCTACACCTTC. The encoded protein is CASSLGGNSAGYTF.